This T cell receptor (beta chain) was captured by sequencing in a study of post-analysis software for immune sequencing data. Study at large: Relapsing-remitting, secondary progressive and progressive-relapsing multiple sclerosis courses were included.

Included in the TCR beta cDNA libraries were unique molecular identifiers. Input of about 0.9 to 10 million T cells yielded 450,000 to 550,000 cDNA molecules. TCRdb re-called the PCR reads with MiXCR, one entry per CDR3 protein. The profile shows roughly 430,000 distinct CDR3 sequences, approximately 42% of them singletons. Study observations and caveats: Batch-matched samples strongly co-clustered by F measure. Patients showed TRBV5-6, TRBV5-1 and TRBV20-1 among four to six TRBV segments more frequent than in controls. Normalized Chao1 diversity in multiple sclerosis patients fell significantly below that of controls.

CDR1 is MNHEY and CDR2 is SMNVEV in the germline V gene (reference sequence). The CDR3 covers 14 residues. V trimming: 6 bases; J trimming: 2 bases; junction bases outside the gene matches: 6. This clonotype was seen a handful of times. Its antigen is as yet unknown. The receptor was isolated from a girl aged 2-9 years with multiple sclerosis. The chain uses TRBV27 and TRBJ2-7, with 8 bases lining up with TRBD1. The sample comprised blood. The CDR3 is CASRTTGEAYEQYF. CDR3 nucleotide sequence: TGTGCCAGCAGGACGACAGGGGAAGCCTACGAGCAGTACTTC.